This is a list of T cell receptor beta chains from one sample in a study of cytomegalovirus exposure and HLA in healthy donors. This table comes from immunoSEQ multiplex PCR, and its TCRdb copy is limited to in-frame clones, with some not included. The sample carries 100,000 to 150,000 clones, roughly 80% recorded once. Sequencing input: PBMCs. The receptor source for this set is a young man in good health and CMV-seropositive. Both conserved end residues are trimmed from each CDR3. Each record gives: D gene, J gene, V gene, CDR3 protein. The D gene is left open where the match is weak.

-	TRBJ2-1	TRBV5-1	ASSTGTLNEQF
-	TRBJ2-7	TRBV5-1	ASSLVGGRYEQY
-	TRBJ2-1	TRBV19	ASSIGSGSSYNEQF
TRBD2	TRBJ2-1	TRBV5-1	ASSLAAGGTNEQF
-	TRBJ2-1	TRBV4-1	ASSHLDIISYNEQF
TRBD2	TRBJ2-3	TRBV28	ASSTTSGGLYTQY
TRBD1	TRBJ2-7	TRBV4-1	ASSQTQGADEQY
TRBD1	TRBJ2-7	TRBV10-3	AISESGAGQGFDEQY
TRBD1	TRBJ2-2	TRBV5-1	ASSRQGTNTGELF
-	TRBJ2-1	TRBV7-3	ASSLHARGAKQF
-	TRBJ1-5	TRBV5-1	ASSLSGAHQPQH
-	TRBJ2-7	TRBV5-1	ASTWGEVTYEQY
-	TRBJ2-3	TRBV5-5	ASSQNADTQY
TRBD1	TRBJ1-4	TRBV5-1	ASSPTGGPNEKLF
TRBD1	TRBJ2-3	TRBV2	ASSEEGQGARDTQY
-	TRBJ1-4	TRBV6-1	ASSEEQPNEKLF
TRBD2	TRBJ2-3	TRBV6-4	ASSDSSGGASTDTQY
-	TRBJ1-4	TRBV7-3	ASSATGSTNEKLF
-	TRBJ2-1	TRBV13	ASSFTFPGKYNEQF
TRBD1	TRBJ1-5	TRBV27	ASSFDRGQPQH
TRBD2	TRBJ2-3	TRBV9	ASSPGLAGARSTDTQY
-	TRBJ1-6	TRBV27	ASTVSGGLHSPLH
-	TRBJ2-1	TRBV2	ASSGAYNEQF
-	TRBJ2-1	TRBV5-5	ASSSEISSYNEQF
-	TRBJ1-5	TRBV13	ASSLGQGSNQPQH
-	TRBJ1-6	TRBV18	ASSPPGVAYNSPLH
-	TRBJ2-7	TRBV5-1	ASSLNPDRGEQY
-	TRBJ1-2	TRBV6-1	ASSSGGGTYGYT
-	TRBJ2-5	TRBV29-1	SVEGVGETQY
-	TRBJ2-3	TRBV5-1	ASESGSTDTQY
TRBD1	TRBJ1-1	TRBV2	ASILQGGSTEAF
-	TRBJ1-2	TRBV6-6	ASSYAPGQIYGYT
TRBD1	TRBJ2-4	TRBV4-1	ASSHPDREYIQY
-	TRBJ2-1	TRBV2	ASRKTDSSNEQF
-	TRBJ2-7	TRBV6-6	ASSYSVGAGEQY
TRBD1	TRBJ1-3	TRBV29-1	SVEGTGGLGNTIY
-	TRBJ1-1	TRBV18	ASSGQWNTEAF